This TCR beta chain was sequenced for a study of OX40 agonist ivuxolimab in advanced cancers. Trimming stripped 3 bases from V and 1 base from J, with 13 bases between. The CDR3 has 15 amino acids. In germline, CDR1 is LNHDA, CDR2 SQIVND (reference sequence). Produced via immunoSEQ multiplex PCR; TCRdb's table is partial and in-frame only. The sample carries about 150,000 clones, roughly nine tenths recorded once. The chain is built from TRBV19 and TRBJ2-7; D is unclear. This clonotype was obtained from an adult with an advanced solid tumor such as melanoma, head and neck, liver or kidney cancer. The sequencing used CD4+ or CD8+ T cells sorted from blood, collected in a trial of the OX40 agonist ivuxolimab. The CDR3, as DNA: TGTGCCAGTAGTATGAAAGAGATCGGATCCTACGAGCAGTACTTC. Protein product: CASSMKEIGSYEQYF.